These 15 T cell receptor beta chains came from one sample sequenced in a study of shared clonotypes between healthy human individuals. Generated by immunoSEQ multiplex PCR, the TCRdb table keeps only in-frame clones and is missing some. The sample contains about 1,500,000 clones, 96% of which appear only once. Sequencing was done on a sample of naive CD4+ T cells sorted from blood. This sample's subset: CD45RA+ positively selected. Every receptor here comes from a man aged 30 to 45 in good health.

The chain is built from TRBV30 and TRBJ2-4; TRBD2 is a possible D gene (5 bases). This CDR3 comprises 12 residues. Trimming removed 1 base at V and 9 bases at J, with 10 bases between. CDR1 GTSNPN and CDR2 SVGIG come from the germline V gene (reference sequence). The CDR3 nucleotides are TGTGCCTGGAGTGCACTAGTCGGCATTCAGTACTTC. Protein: CAWSALVGIQYF.

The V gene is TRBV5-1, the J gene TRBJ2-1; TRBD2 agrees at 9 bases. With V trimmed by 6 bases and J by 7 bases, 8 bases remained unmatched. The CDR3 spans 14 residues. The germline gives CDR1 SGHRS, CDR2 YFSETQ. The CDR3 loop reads CASTSGLAGNEQFF. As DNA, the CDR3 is TGCGCCAGCACTTCGGGGCTAGCGGGAAATGAGCAGTTCTTC.

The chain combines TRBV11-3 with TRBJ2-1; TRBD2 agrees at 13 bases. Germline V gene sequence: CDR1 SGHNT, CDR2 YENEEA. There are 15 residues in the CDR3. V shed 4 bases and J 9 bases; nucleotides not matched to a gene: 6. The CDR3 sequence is CASSSGLAGAVEQFF. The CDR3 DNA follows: TGTGCCAGCAGCTCAGGACTAGCGGGAGCGGTTGAGCAGTTCTTC.

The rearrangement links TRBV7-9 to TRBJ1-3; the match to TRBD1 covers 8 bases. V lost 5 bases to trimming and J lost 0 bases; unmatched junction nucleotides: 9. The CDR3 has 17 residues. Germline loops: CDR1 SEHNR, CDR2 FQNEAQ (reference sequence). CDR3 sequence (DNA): TGTGCCAGCAGCCGGGCAGGGGGCCTCTTCTCTGGAAACACCATATATTTT. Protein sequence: CASSRAGGLFSGNTIYF. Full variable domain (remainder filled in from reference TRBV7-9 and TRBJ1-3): DTGVSQNPRHKITKRGQNVTFRCDPISEHNRLYWYRQTLGQGPEFLTYFQNEAQLEKSRLLSDRFSAERPKGSFSTLEIQRTEQGDSAMYLCASSRAGGLFSGNTIYFGEGSWLTVV.

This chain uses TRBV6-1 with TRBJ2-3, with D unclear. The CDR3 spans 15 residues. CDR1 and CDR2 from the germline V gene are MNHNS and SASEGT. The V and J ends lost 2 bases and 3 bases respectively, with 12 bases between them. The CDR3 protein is CASSEPVLRTDTQYF. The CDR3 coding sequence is TGTGCCAGCAGTGAACCGGTTCTTAGGACAGATACGCAGTATTTT.

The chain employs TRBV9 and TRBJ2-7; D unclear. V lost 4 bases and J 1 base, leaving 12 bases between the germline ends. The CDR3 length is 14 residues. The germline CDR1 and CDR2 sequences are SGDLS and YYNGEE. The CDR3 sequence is CASSPEDNSYEQYF. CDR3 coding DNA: TGTGCCAGCAGCCCCGAGGATAATTCCTACGAGCAGTACTTC. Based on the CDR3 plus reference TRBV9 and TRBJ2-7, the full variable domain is DSGVTQTPKHLITATGQRVTLRCSPRSGDLSVYWYQQSLDQGLQFLIQYYNGEERAKGNILERFSAQQFPDLHSELNLSSLELGDSALYFCASSPEDNSYEQYFGPGTRLTVT.

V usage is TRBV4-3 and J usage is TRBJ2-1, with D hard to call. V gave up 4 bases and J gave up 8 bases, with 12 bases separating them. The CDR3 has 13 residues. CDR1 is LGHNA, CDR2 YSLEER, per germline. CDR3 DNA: TGCGCCAGCAGCCGAACAAGAGTCTATGAGCAGTTCTTC. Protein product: CASSRTRVYEQFF.

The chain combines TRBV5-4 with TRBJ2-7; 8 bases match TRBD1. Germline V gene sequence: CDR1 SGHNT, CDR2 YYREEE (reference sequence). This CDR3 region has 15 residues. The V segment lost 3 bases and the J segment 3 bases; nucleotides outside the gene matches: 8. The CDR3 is CASSSGQGRIYEQYF. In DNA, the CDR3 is TGTGCCAGCAGCTCCGGACAGGGTCGAATCTACGAGCAGTACTTC.

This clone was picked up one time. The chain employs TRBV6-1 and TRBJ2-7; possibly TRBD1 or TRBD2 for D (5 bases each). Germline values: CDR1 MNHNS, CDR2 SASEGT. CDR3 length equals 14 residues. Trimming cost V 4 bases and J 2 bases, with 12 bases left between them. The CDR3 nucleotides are TGTGCCAGCAGTGTCTGGGACGAAACCTACGAGCAGTACTTC. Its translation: CASSVWDETYEQYF.

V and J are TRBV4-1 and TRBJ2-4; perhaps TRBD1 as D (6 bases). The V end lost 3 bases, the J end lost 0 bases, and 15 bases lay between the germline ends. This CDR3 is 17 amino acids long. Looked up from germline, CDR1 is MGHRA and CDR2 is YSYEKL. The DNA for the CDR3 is TGCGCCAGCAGCCACGGACAGTTCTCACTAGCCAAAAACATTCAGTACTTC. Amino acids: CASSHGQFSLAKNIQYF.

The CDR3 DNA reads as TGTGCCAGCAGCTTAGCGGTTGGCAGGGACTACGAGCAGTACTTC. This gives the protein CASSLAVGRDYEQYF. The chain carries TRBV7-9 and TRBJ2-7, with D tentatively TRBD1 (5 bases). In germline, CDR1 is SEHNR, CDR2 FQNEAQ (reference sequence). The CDR3 extends over 15 amino acids. Trimming left V 0 bases short and J 3 bases short, with 12 bases between.

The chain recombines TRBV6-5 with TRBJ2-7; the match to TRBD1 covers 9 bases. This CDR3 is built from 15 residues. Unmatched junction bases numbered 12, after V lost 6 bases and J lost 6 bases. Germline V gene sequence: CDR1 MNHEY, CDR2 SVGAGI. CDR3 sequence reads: CASRNPGTGPSEQYF. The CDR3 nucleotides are TGTGCCAGCAGGAATCCCGGGACAGGGCCCTCCGAGCAGTACTTC.

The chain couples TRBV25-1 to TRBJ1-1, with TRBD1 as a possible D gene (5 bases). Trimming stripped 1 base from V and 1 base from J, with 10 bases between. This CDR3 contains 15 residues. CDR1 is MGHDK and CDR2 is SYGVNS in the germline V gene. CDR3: CASSESGGENTEAFF. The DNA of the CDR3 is TGTGCCAGCAGTGAATCGGGGGGAGAGAACACTGAAGCTTTCTTT. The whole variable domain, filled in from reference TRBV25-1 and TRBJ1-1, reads EADIYQTPRYLVIGTGKKITLECSQTMGHDKMYWYQQDPGMELHLIHYSYGVNSTEKGDLSSESTVSRIRTEHFPLTLESARPSHTSQYLCASSESGGENTEAFFGQGTRLTVV.

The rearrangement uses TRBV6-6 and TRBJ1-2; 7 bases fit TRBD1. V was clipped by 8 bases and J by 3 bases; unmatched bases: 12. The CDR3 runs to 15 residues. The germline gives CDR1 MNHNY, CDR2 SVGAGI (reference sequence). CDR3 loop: CASLSSGQTYYGYTF. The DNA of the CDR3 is TGTGCCAGCCTTTCATCGGGACAGACGTACTATGGCTACACCTTC.

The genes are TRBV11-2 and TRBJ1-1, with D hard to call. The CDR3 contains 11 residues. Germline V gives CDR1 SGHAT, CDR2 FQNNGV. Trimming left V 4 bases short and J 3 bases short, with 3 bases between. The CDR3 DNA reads TGTGCCAGCAGCTCGTACACTGAAGCTTTCTTT. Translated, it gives CASSSYTEAFF.